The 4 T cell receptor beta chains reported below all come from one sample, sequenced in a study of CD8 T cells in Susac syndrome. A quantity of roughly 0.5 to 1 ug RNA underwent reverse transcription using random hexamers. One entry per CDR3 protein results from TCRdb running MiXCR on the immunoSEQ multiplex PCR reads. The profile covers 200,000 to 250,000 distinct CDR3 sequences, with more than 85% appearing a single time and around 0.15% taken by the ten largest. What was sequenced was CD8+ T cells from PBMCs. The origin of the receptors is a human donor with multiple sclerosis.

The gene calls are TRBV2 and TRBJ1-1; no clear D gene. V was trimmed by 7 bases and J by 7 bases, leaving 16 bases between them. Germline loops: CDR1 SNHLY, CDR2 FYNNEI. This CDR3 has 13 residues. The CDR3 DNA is TGTGCCAGCAATCCGGGCTCAACGGTTGAAGCTTTCTTT. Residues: CASNPGSTVEAFF.

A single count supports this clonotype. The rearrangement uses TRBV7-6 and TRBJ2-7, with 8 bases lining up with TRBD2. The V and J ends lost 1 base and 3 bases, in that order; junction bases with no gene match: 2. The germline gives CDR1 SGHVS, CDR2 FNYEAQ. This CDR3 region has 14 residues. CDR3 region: CASSLVSGGYEQYF. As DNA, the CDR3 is TGTGCCAGCAGCTTAGTCAGCGGGGGCTACGAGCAGTACTTC.

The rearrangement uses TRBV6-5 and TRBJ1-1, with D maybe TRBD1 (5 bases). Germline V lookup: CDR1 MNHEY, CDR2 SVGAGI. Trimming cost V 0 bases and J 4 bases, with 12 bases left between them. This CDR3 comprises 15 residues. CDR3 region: CASSYSGTSGTEAFF. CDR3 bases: TGTGCCAGCAGTTACTCTGGGACCAGTGGCACTGAAGCTTTCTTT.

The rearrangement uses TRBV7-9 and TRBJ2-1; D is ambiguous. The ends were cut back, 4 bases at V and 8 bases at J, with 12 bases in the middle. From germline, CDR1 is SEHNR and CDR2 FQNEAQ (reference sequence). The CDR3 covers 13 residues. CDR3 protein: CASSSSLRYEQFF. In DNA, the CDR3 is TGTGCCAGCAGCTCATCCCTTAGGTATGAGCAGTTCTTC.